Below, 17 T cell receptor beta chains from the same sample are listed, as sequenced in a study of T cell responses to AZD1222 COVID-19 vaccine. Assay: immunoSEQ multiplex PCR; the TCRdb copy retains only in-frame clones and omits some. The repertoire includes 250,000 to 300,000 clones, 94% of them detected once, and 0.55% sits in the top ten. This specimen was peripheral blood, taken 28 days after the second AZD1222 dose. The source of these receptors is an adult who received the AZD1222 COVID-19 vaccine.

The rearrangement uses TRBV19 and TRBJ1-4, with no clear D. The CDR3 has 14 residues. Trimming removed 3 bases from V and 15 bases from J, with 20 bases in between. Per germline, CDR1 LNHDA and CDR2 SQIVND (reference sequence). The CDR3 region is CASSMAGSLRQVFF. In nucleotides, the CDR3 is TGTGCCAGTAGTATGGCGGGATCCTTGAGGCAGGTGTTTTTT.

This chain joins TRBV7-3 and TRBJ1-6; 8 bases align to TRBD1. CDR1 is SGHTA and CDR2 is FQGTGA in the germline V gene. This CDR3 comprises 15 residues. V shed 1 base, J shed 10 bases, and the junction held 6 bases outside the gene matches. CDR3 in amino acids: CASSLNPGGQSPLHF. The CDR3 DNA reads TGTGCCAGCAGCTTAAACCCAGGGGGCCAATCACCCCTCCACTTT.

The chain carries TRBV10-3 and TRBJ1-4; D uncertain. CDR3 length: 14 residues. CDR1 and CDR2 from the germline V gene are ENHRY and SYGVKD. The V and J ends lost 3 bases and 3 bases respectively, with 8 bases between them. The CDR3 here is CAISDTLPNEKLFF. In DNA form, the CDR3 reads TGTGCCATCAGTGATACTTTGCCTAATGAAAAACTGTTTTTT.

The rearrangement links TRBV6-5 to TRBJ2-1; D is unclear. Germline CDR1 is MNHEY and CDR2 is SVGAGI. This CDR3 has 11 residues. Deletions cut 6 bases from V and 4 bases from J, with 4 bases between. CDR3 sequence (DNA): TGTGCCAGCAGATCTTACAATGAGCAGTTCTTC. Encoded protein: CASRSYNEQFF.

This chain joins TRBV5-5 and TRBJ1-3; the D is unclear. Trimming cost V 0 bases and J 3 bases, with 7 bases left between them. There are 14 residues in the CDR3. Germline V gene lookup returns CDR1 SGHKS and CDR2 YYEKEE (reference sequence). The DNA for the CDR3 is TGTGCCAGCAGCTTGGGGGGAGGTGGAAACACCATATATTTT. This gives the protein CASSLGGGGNTIYF.

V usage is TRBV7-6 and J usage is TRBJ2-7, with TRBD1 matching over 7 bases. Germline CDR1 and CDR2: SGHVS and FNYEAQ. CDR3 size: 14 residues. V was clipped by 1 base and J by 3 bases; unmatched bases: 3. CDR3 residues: CASSLGQGNYEQYF. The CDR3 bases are TGTGCCAGCAGCTTAGGACAGGGCAACTACGAGCAGTACTTC.

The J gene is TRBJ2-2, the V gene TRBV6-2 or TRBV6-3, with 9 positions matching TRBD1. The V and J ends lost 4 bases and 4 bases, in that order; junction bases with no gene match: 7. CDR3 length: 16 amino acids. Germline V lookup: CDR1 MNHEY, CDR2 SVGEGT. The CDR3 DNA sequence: TGTGCCAGCAGTTTACAGGGGGCGCGGATCACCGGGGAGCTGTTTTTT. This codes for CASSLQGARITGELFF.

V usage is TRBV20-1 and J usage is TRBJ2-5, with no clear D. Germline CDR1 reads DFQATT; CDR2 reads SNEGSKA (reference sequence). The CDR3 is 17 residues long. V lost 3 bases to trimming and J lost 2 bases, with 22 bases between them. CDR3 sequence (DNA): TGCAGTGCTAGTCCCTATTTAGAGGCTAGTCTTCAAGAGACCCAGTACTTC. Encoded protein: CSASPYLEASLQETQYF.

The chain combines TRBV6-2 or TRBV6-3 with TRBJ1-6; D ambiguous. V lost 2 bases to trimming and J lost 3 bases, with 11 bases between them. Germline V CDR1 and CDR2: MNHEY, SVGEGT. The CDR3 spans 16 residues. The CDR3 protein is CASSYSPDVYNSPLHF. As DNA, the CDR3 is TGTGCCAGCAGTTACAGTCCGGACGTCTATAATTCACCCCTCCACTTT.

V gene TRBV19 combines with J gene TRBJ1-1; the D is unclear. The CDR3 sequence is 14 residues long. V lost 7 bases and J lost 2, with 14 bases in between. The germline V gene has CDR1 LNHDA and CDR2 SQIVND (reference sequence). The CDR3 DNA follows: TGTGCCAGTACCCCGGACGGACTAAACACTGAAGCTTTCTTT. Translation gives CASTPDGLNTEAFF.

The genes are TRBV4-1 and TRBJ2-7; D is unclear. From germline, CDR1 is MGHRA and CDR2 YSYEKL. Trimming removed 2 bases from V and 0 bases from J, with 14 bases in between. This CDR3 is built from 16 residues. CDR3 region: CASSQIAASSSYEQYF. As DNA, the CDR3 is TGCGCCAGCAGCCAAATTGCGGCGAGCAGCTCCTACGAGCAGTACTTC.

CDR3 protein: CASSIRGEASENTEAFF. The CDR3 DNA follows: TGTGCCAGTAGTATAAGAGGGGAGGCCTCGGAGAACACTGAAGCTTTCTTT. The chain uses TRBV19 and TRBJ1-1, with D possibly matching TRBD1 (5 bases). CDR3 length: 17 residues. Per the germline V gene, CDR1 is LNHDA and CDR2 is SQIVND (reference sequence). The ends were cut back, 2 bases at V and 1 base at J, with 17 bases in the middle.

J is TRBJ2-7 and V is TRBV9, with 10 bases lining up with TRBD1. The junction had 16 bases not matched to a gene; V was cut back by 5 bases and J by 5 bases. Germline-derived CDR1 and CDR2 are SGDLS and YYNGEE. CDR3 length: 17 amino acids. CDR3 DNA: TGTGCCAGCAGTGAATCGCCCCCGGGACAGGGGCGGGACGAGCAGTACTTC. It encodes CASSESPPGQGRDEQYF.

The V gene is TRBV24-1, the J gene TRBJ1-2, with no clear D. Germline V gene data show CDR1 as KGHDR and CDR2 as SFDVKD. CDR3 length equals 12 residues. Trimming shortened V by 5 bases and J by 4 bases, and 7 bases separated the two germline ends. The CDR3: CATSAESYGYTF. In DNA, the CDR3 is TGTGCCACCAGTGCTGAGAGCTATGGCTACACCTTC.

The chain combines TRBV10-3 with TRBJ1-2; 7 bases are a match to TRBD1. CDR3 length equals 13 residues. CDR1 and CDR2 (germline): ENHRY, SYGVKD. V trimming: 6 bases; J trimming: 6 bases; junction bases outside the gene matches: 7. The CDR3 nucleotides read TGTGCCATCAGATTCGACAGGGAACATGGCTACACCTTC. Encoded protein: CAIRFDREHGYTF.

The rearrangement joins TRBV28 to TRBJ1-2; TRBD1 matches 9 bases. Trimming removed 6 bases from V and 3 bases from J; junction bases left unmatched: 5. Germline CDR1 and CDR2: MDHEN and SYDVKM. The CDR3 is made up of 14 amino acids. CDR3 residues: CASRSGQGDYGYTF. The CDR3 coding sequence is TGTGCCAGCAGGTCGGGACAGGGAGACTATGGCTACACCTTC.

In DNA, the CDR3 is TGCGCCAGCAGCGGAACAGGGGGAGCGGATACGCAGTATTTT. It specifies CASSGTGGADTQYF. The chain couples TRBV5-1 to TRBJ2-3; 8 bases match TRBD1. CDR1 is SGHRS and CDR2 is YFSETQ in the germline V gene. Losses at the gene ends were 4 bases for V and 6 bases for J; bases not matched to a gene: 7. CDR3 size: 14 residues.